These 30 T cell receptor beta chains originate from one sample sequenced in a study of T cell responses to AZD1222 COVID-19 vaccine. Some clones are missing from TCRdb's copy, which holds only in-frame ones; the method was immunoSEQ multiplex PCR. The data show approximately 140,000 clones, 90% to 95% seen once. This specimen was peripheral blood, taken on day 0 of AZD1222 vaccination. Every receptor here comes from an adult in good health.

The chain joins TRBV21-1 to TRBJ1-1. TRBV21-1 is an annotated pseudogene. This CDR3 contains 16 residues. Here the CDR3 reads CASSILGAGINTEAFF. The CDR3 DNA reads as TGTGCCAGCAGCATCCTCGGGGCAGGGATTAACACTGAAGCTTTCTTT.

This clone occurred once. The V call is TRBV10-2, the J call TRBJ2-1, with no clear D. V was shortened by 8 bases and J by 10 bases, with 9 bases between the two germline ends. CDR3 length: 10 amino acids. Germline CDR1 and CDR2: WSHSY and SAAADI. CDR3: CASGIEEQFF. The CDR3 DNA reads as TGCGCCAGCGGCATCGAGGAGCAGTTCTTC.

Comments on this clone: The sample holds other DNA sequences that translate to the same CDR3. The chain uses TRBV6-2 or TRBV6-3 and TRBJ1-1; D gene ambiguous. Trimming took off 2 bases at V and 2 bases at J, with 3 bases between the two ends. The CDR3 runs 12 residues. Germline V lookup: CDR1 MNHEY, CDR2 SVGEGT. The CDR3, as DNA: TGTGCCAGCAGTTACCTTAACACTGAAGCTTTCTTT. Its protein product is CASSYLNTEAFF.

The chain uses TRBV9 and TRBJ1-1; D is unresolved. This CDR3 is built from 14 residues. V was clipped by 2 bases and J by 4 bases, with 12 bases between them. Looked up from germline, CDR1 is SGDLS and CDR2 is YYNGEE. The CDR3 DNA reads TGTGCCAGCAGCGTCCTTCCGAGTGGCACTGAAGCTTTCTTT. Amino acids: CASSVLPSGTEAFF.

The chain joins TRBV5-8 to TRBJ2-5; D gene uncertain. In germline, CDR1 is SGHTS, CDR2 YDEGEE. The CDR3 length is 16 residues. Trimming pared 1 base from V and 2 bases from J, leaving 15 bases between. CDR3 loop: CASSLSVVLRQETQYF. The CDR3 coding sequence is TGTGCCAGCAGCTTGTCAGTGGTTTTGCGACAAGAGACCCAGTACTTC.

The chain is built from TRBV27 and TRBJ1-5; TRBD1 is a possible D gene (5 bases). CDR1 and CDR2 from the germline V gene are MNHEY and SMNVEV (reference sequence). The germline V and J ends were trimmed by 6 bases and 0 bases, with 21 bases remaining between them. The CDR3 covers 18 residues. CDR3 bases: TGTGCCAGCAGCCCCTTAGGGCGACAGTTTTATAGCAATCAGCCCCAGCATTTT. Amino acid sequence: CASSPLGRQFYSNQPQHF.

This sequence joins TRBV20-1 and TRBJ2-2, with D perhaps TRBD1 (6 bases). Trimming took 3 bases from V and 1 from J, leaving 9 bases between them. Germline values: CDR1 DFQATT, CDR2 SNEGSKA (reference sequence). The CDR3 loop spans 14 amino acids. As DNA, the CDR3 is TGCAGTGCTAGTAGAGGGGGGAACACCGGGGAGCTGTTTTTT. It specifies CSASRGGNTGELFF.

This chain connects TRBV12-3 or TRBV12-4 to TRBJ1-5; D remains unclear. V was shortened by 3 bases and J by 3 bases, with 6 bases between the two germline ends. CDR3 length: 13 residues. Written as DNA, the CDR3 is TGTGCCAGCAGTTTTCAGCTCAATCAGCCCCAGCATTTT. This translates into CASSFQLNQPQHF.

This clone appeared a single time. This sequence joins TRBV19 and TRBJ2-2; D not certain. CDR1 and CDR2 (germline): LNHDA, SQIVND (reference sequence). The CDR3 loop spans 15 amino acids. V dropped 6 bases and J dropped 0 bases, with 11 bases sitting between them. This CDR3 reads CASRPAYANTGELFF. The CDR3 DNA reads as TGTGCCAGTAGGCCGGCATATGCGAACACCGGGGAGCTGTTTTTT.

This clone was seen once. The chain employs TRBV6-2 or TRBV6-3 and TRBJ1-2; D gene uncertain. The CDR3 has 12 residues. CDR1 is MNHEY, CDR2 SVGEGT, per germline. V lost 6 bases to trimming and J lost 2 bases, with 7 bases between them. The CDR3 DNA sequence: TGTGCCAGCAGCCACCAAAACTATGGCTACACCTTC. Its protein is CASSHQNYGYTF.

The J gene is TRBJ2-1, the V gene TRBV6-2 or TRBV6-3; no definite D call. V was pared by 0 bases and J by 8 bases, with 17 bases between. The length of the CDR3 is 16 residues. Germline V CDR1 and CDR2: MNHEY, SVGEGT. The CDR3 DNA follows: TGTGCCAGCAGTTACTCGCGACAAGCCATGGTGGATGAGCAGTTCTTC. Amino acids: CASSYSRQAMVDEQFF.

This rearrangement joins TRBV21-1 to TRBJ1-6. TRBV21-1 is assigned pseudogene status. This CDR3 contains 14 residues. This CDR3 reads CASRRLSYNSPLHF. The CDR3 DNA follows: TGTGCCAGCCGTCGTCTCTCCTATAATTCACCCCTCCACTTT.

The V call is TRBV12-3 or TRBV12-4, the J call TRBJ2-7, with D perhaps matching TRBD1 (6 bases). V was pared by 3 bases and J by 6 bases, with 12 bases between. The CDR3 spans 13 residues. For the CDR3, the DNA is TGTGCCAGCAGTTTCAGGGGTGGTGCCGAGCAGTACTTC. Amino acid sequence: CASSFRGGAEQYF.

This sequence joins TRBV25-1 and TRBJ1-4, with D hard to call. Germline CDR1 MGHDK, CDR2 SYGVNS. The CDR3 has 12 amino acids. Trimming removed 4 bases from V and 8 bases from J, with 8 bases in between. The DNA for the CDR3 is TGTGCCAGCAGTGGTCTATGGGAAAAACTGTTTTTT. This encodes CASSGLWEKLFF. The variable domain in full, with the rest retrieved from reference TRBV25-1 and TRBJ1-4, is EADIYQTPRYLVIGTGKKITLECSQTMGHDKMYWYQQDPGMELHLIHYSYGVNSTEKGDLSSESTVSRIRTEHFPLTLESARPSHTSQYLCASSGLWEKLFFGSGTQLSVL.

This sequence joins TRBV12-3 or TRBV12-4 and TRBJ1-5; no reliable D call. The CDR3 totals 13 residues. Trimming cost V 4 bases and J 4 bases, with 8 bases left between them. CDR3 region: CASSSVRNQPQHF. The CDR3 bases are TGTGCCAGCAGTTCGGTGAGGAATCAGCCCCAGCATTTT.

This clone was recorded once. The V and J genes are TRBV27 and TRBJ1-3; the D is unclear. V gave up 6 bases and J gave up 4 bases, with 10 bases separating them. The CDR3 runs 13 residues. The germline V gene has CDR1 MNHEY and CDR2 SMNVEV (reference sequence). The CDR3 DNA reads as TGTGCCAGCAGCCGGGAGCCGGGAAACACCATATATTTT. Its translation is CASSREPGNTIYF.

A remark on this clone: The identical CDR3 is also encoded by other nucleotide sequences in the sample. The gene calls are TRBV6-5 and TRBJ1-5; a possible D gene is TRBD1 (5 bases). This CDR3 comprises 15 residues. Germline CDR1 MNHEY, CDR2 SVGAGI. V was shortened by 0 bases and J by 2 bases, with 8 bases between the two germline ends. The CDR3 sequence is CASSYSGGGNQPQHF. CDR3 nucleotides: TGTGCCAGCAGTTACTCGGGAGGGGGCAATCAGCCCCAGCATTTT.

This chain joins TRBV7-9 and TRBJ1-2; D possibly corresponds to TRBD1 (6 bases). Germline V gene data show CDR1 as SEHNR and CDR2 as FQNEAQ (reference sequence). This CDR3 has 14 residues. The V end lost 4 bases, the J end lost 4 bases, and 13 bases lay between the germline ends. The CDR3 here is CASSSQGLSYGYTF. CDR3 nucleotide sequence: TGTGCCAGCAGCTCCCAGGGGCTGAGCTATGGCTACACCTTC.

The chain employs TRBV5-1 and TRBJ2-3; 11 positions agree with TRBD1. Germline V gene sequence: CDR1 SGHRS, CDR2 YFSETQ. V was clipped by 3 bases and J by 5 bases; unmatched bases: 5. The CDR3 runs 15 residues. CDR3 protein: CASSWTGGTGDTQYF. The CDR3 DNA reads as TGCGCCAGCAGCTGGACAGGGGGCACAGGAGATACGCAGTATTTT.

The rearrangement uses TRBV27 and TRBJ1-2; D unresolved. The CDR3 is 13 amino acids. Germline V gene lookup returns CDR1 MNHEY and CDR2 SMNVEV (reference sequence). Trimming took 3 bases from V and 8 from J, leaving 13 bases between them. The DNA for the CDR3 is TGTGCCAGCAGTTTTGGGGTCTCCGGGGGCTACACCTTC. This encodes CASSFGVSGGYTF.

The chain is built from TRBV5-1 and TRBJ2-3, with TRBD2 as a possible D gene (6 bases). The CDR3 totals 15 residues. CDR1 is SGHRS and CDR2 is YFSETQ in the germline V gene. V was pared by 5 bases and J by 2 bases, with 15 bases between. The CDR3 DNA reads TGCGCCAGCAGAGAAAGGGACTGGGACACAGATACGCAGTATTTT. This sequence encodes CASRERDWDTDTQYF. The full variable domain, with the rest looked up from reference TRBV5-1 and TRBJ2-3, is KAGVTQTPRYLIKTRGQQVTLSCSPISGHRSVSWYQQTPGQGLQFLFEYFSETQRNKGNFPGRFSGRQFSNSRSEMNVSTLELGDSALYLCASRERDWDTDTQYFGPGTRLTVL.

The V gene is TRBV10-3, the J gene TRBJ1-1; D uncertain. Germline lookup yields CDR1 ENHRY and CDR2 SYGVKD. The CDR3 sequence is 17 residues long. V lost 4 bases and J 1 base, leaving 19 bases between the germline ends. In DNA, the CDR3 is TGTGCCATCAGTGGTCAGTGGTATGAGGGTACGAACACTGAAGCTTTCTTT. This codes for CAISGQWYEGTNTEAFF.

The CDR3 DNA sequence: TGTGCCAGCCGGACTAGCGGGGGGCCATGGGAGACCCAGTACTTC. It codes for CASRTSGGPWETQYF. This chain links TRBV19 with TRBJ2-5; 14 nucleotides match TRBD2. The CDR3 spans 15 residues. Germline lookup yields CDR1 LNHDA and CDR2 SQIVND (reference sequence). With V trimmed by 9 bases and J by 5 bases, 8 bases remained unmatched.

This chain joins TRBV2 and TRBJ2-5, with D possibly matching TRBD2 (6 bases). The CDR3 contains 14 residues. Germline V CDR1 and CDR2: SNHLY, FYNNEI. Trimming pared 2 bases from V and 5 bases from J, leaving 12 bases between. As DNA, the CDR3 is TGTGCCAGCAGTGAACGGCGGGGTGGGGAGACCCAGTACTTC. It specifies CASSERRGGETQYF.

The chain couples TRBV10-2 to TRBJ1-1; no clear D. CDR1 WSHSY and CDR2 SAAADI come from the germline V gene. V was pared by 6 bases and J by 5 bases, with 16 bases between. CDR3 length equals 14 residues. The CDR3 region has the DNA TGCGCCAGCAGCCCAGGTGGATCTATTACTGAAGCTTTCTTT. Residues: CASSPGGSITEAFF.

This clone was counted once. The genes are TRBV27 and TRBJ2-2; TRBD2 agrees at 13 bases. The junction had 7 bases not matched to a gene; V was cut back by 5 bases and J by 7 bases. CDR1 is MNHEY and CDR2 is SMNVEV in the germline V gene (reference sequence). The CDR3 is made up of 16 amino acids. The CDR3 spells CASSPRLAGGFGELFF. The CDR3 region has the DNA TGTGCCAGCAGTCCCAGACTAGCGGGGGGCTTCGGGGAGCTGTTTTTT.

The J gene is TRBJ1-1, the V gene TRBV5-5; no clear D gene. The CDR3 spans 15 residues. Germline V gene sequence: CDR1 SGHKS, CDR2 YYEKEE (reference sequence). Trimming cost V 9 bases and J 7 bases, with 25 bases left between them. In DNA, the CDR3 is TGTGCCACCAGTAACTATGAACGGGTCAGTGGTGAAGCTTTCTTT. As protein: CATSNYERVSGEAFF.

The chain joins TRBV7-9 to TRBJ2-1; TRBD2 is a possible D gene (5 bases). CDR3 length: 15 residues. V shed 1 base and J shed 2 bases, with 9 bases lying between them. Germline values: CDR1 SEHNR, CDR2 FQNEAQ (reference sequence). CDR3: CASSLGGSPYNEQFF. CDR3 DNA sequence: TGTGCCAGCAGCTTAGGCGGGTCCCCCTACAATGAGCAGTTCTTC. The entire variable domain, with the rest obtained from reference TRBV7-9 and TRBJ2-1, is as follows: DTGVSQNPRHKITKRGQNVTFRCDPISEHNRLYWYRQTLGQGPEFLTYFQNEAQLEKSRLLSDRFSAERPKGSFSTLEIQRTEQGDSAMYLCASSLGGSPYNEQFFGPGTRLTVL.

This chain connects TRBV28 to TRBJ1-5, with 11 bases identical to TRBD1. In germline, CDR1 is MDHEN, CDR2 SYDVKM. This CDR3 contains 15 residues. Trimming at V came to 3 bases and at J to 4 bases, leaving 2 bases not matched to a gene. The CDR3, as DNA: TGTGCCAGCAGTTTGGGGACAGGGGGTAATCAGCCCCAGCATTTT. It encodes CASSLGTGGNQPQHF.

The gene calls are TRBV6-5 and TRBJ1-1; D is perhaps TRBD1 (6 bases). The CDR3 runs to 14 residues. Germline-derived CDR1 and CDR2 are MNHEY and SVGAGI. The germline V and J ends were trimmed by 8 bases and 10 bases, with 23 bases remaining between them. The CDR3 sequence is CASHVLGGEGGAFF. In DNA form, the CDR3 reads TGTGCCAGCCATGTACTAGGAGGGGAAGGGGGAGCTTTCTTT.